This T cell receptor beta chain was sequenced for a study of radiation and T cells in renal cell carcinoma. Study summary: Nephrectomy followed 15 Gy stereotactic body radiation by 4 weeks. Study outcomes and limitations: No pretreatment tumor biopsies were available for baseline clonotypes. From baseline, blood top tumor clonotypes peaked at 2 weeks post-radiation.

TCRdb's copy holds only in-frame clones and misses some; the assay was immunoSEQ multiplex PCR. The table shows about 140,000 clones, with approximately 87% occurring only once. Time point specified: baseline pretreatment blood. Stated treatment: 15 Gy SBRT to primary tumor, nephrectomy 4 weeks later. Clear cell pathology was present in this patient's renal cell carcinoma. As regards this clone: No antigen is known for it.

Sequencing used blood, obtained from a patient whose treatment included radiotherapy and nephrectomy. The receptor was derived from a woman aged 45-60 years with renal cell carcinoma.

The CDR3 sequence: CASSEDREVTEAFF. CDR3 sequence (DNA): TGCGCCAGCAGCGAGGACAGGGAGGTCACTGAAGCTTTCTTT. The rearrangement joins TRBV5-1 to TRBJ1-1; TRBD1 agrees at 8 bases. V shed 4 bases, J shed 4 bases, and the junction held 6 bases outside the gene matches. The CDR3 loop spans 14 amino acids. Per germline, CDR1 SGHRS and CDR2 YFSETQ.